Listed here are 9 T cell receptor beta chains from one sample, sequenced in a study of blood T cell repertoires in COVID-19. Some clones are missing from TCRdb's copy, which holds only in-frame ones; the method was immunoSEQ multiplex PCR. This sample carries approximately 410,000 clones, just over 85% of them seen once, and the ten largest clones take over 1.1%. The sample was peripheral blood. These receptor sequences come from a woman in her thirties with active or convalescent COVID-19.

The V gene is TRBV4-1, the J gene TRBJ2-7, with D possibly being TRBD1 (6 bases). Germline assignment: CDR1 MGHRA and CDR2 YSYEKL. The V gene lost 0 bases and the J gene lost 3 bases, with 15 bases spanning the gap. This CDR3 comprises 16 residues. CDR3: CASSQDRIGGRYEQYF. CDR3 nucleotide sequence: TGCGCCAGCAGCCAAGATCGGATAGGGGGTCGCTACGAGCAGTACTTC.

The chain links TRBV25-1 to TRBJ1-4; TRBD1 agrees at 8 bases. The V segment lost 2 bases and the J segment 8 bases; nucleotides outside the gene matches: 13. CDR1 is MGHDK and CDR2 is SYGVNS in the germline V gene. The CDR3 runs 17 residues. CDR3 protein: CASSERGPGGFLEKLFF. The CDR3 region has the DNA TGTGCCAGCAGTGAAAGGGGACCAGGGGGCTTCTTGGAAAAACTGTTTTTT.

This clone was detected only a few times. The chain joins TRBV18 to TRBJ1-1; possible D gene TRBD1, 6 bases. The CDR3 is 14 amino acids. Per germline, CDR1 KGHSH and CDR2 LQKENI. V lost 2 bases, J lost 1 base, and 8 bases lay in between. The CDR3 nucleotides read TGTGCCAGCTCACCATCGGGACAGAACACTGAAGCTTTCTTT. This translates into CASSPSGQNTEAFF.

The chain recombines TRBV6-5 with TRBJ1-3; D remains unclear. The CDR3 has 15 amino acids. Trimming pared 0 bases from V and 2 bases from J, leaving 8 bases between. Germline V gene data show CDR1 as MNHEY and CDR2 as SVGAGI. Here the CDR3 reads CASSYSMAAGNTIYF. The CDR3 DNA follows: TGTGCCAGCAGTTACTCGATGGCAGCTGGAAACACCATATATTTT.

The CDR3 sequence is CASLSDRGPYGYTF. In DNA, the CDR3 is TGTGCCAGCCTTTCCGACAGGGGGCCCTATGGCTACACCTTC. This chain connects TRBV6-5 to TRBJ1-2; 10 positions agree with TRBD1. This CDR3 has 14 residues. The V segment lost 8 bases and the J segment 4 bases; nucleotides outside the gene matches: 7. CDR1 MNHEY and CDR2 SVGAGI come from the germline V gene.

This chain links TRBV12-5 with TRBJ1-1, with D hard to call. The CDR3 runs 13 residues. Trimming stripped 1 base from V and 5 bases from J, with 8 bases between. Germline assignment: CDR1 LGHNT and CDR2 FRNRAP. CDR3 in amino acids: CASGLESGTEAFF. CDR3 nucleotides: TGTGCTAGTGGTTTGGAGTCCGGGACTGAAGCTTTCTTT.

The rearrangement uses TRBV5-6 and TRBJ2-3, with 7 bases identical to TRBD2. Germline-derived CDR1 and CDR2 are SGHDT and YYEEEE. The ends lost 2 bases at V and 0 bases at J; junction bases unmatched: 3. The CDR3 consists of 15 residues. In DNA form, the CDR3 reads TGTGCCAGCAGCTTACGGGACTATAGCACAGATACGCAGTATTTT. It specifies CASSLRDYSTDTQYF.

This chain links TRBV7-9 with TRBJ1-5, with unresolved D. V gave up 5 bases and J gave up 4 bases, with 12 bases separating them. Germline loops: CDR1 SEHNR, CDR2 FQNEAQ (reference sequence). This CDR3 has 14 amino acids. The CDR3 region has the DNA TGTGCCAGCAGCCCTGAGGCTGGAAATCAGCCCCAGCATTTT. Amino acid sequence: CASSPEAGNQPQHF.

J is TRBJ1-6 and V is TRBV21-1. TRBV21-1 is designated a pseudogene. The CDR3 totals 16 residues. The CDR3 region has the DNA TGTGCCAGCAGCAAAAGGGAGGCCAGATGTCATTCACCCCTCCACTTT. It is translated as CASSKREARCHSPLHF.